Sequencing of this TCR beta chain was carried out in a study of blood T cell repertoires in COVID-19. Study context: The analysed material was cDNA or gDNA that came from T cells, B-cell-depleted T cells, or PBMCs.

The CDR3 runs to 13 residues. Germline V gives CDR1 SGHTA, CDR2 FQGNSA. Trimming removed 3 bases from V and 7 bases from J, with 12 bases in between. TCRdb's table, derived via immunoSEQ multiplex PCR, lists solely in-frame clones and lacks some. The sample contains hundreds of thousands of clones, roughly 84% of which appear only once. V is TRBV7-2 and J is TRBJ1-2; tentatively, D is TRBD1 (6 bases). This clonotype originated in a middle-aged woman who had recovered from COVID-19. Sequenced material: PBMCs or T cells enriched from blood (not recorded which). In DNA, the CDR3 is TGTGCCAGCAGCTTCGCAGGGGCAGGTGGCTACACCTTC. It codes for CASSFAGAGGYTF.